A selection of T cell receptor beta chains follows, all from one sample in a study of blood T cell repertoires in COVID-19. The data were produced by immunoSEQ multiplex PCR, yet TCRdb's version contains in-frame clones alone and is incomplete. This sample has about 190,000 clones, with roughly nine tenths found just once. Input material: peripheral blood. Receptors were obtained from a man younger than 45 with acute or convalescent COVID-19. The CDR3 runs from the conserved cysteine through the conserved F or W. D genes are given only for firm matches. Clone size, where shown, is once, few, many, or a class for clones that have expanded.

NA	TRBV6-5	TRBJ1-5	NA	CASSYSRSEGHQPQHF	TGTGCCAGCAGTTACTCGAGAAGCGAGGGCCATCAGCCCCAGCATTTT
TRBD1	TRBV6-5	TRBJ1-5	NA	CASSYGGQSNQPQHF	TGTGCCAGCAGTTACGGGGGACAGAGCAATCAGCCCCAGCATTTT
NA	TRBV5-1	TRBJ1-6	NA	CASSLNILDRNSPLHF	TGCGCCAGCAGCTTGAATATACTGGACAGAAATTCACCCCTCCACTTT
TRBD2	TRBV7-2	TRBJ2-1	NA	CASSLLSGGAWQFF	TGTGCCAGCAGCTTACTTAGCGGGGGGGCTTGGCAGTTCTTC
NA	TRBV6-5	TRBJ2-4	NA	CASSRGYGENIQYF	TGTGCCAGCAGTCGCGGTTACGGGGAAAACATTCAGTACTTC
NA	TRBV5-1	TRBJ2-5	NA	CASSLGSRETQYF	TGCGCCAGCAGCTTGGGGTCCAGGGAGACCCAGTACTTC
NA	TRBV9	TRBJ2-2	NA	CASSVGTQNGELFF	TGTGCCAGCAGCGTAGGTACTCAAAACGGGGAGCTGTTTTTT
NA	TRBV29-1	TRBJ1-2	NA	CSVPNLRQQGLSGYTF	TGCAGCGTTCCGAACCTACGCCAACAGGGTCTGAGTGGCTACACCTTC
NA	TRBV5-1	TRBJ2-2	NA	CASRITTNTGELFF	TGCGCCAGCAGGATCACTACGAACACCGGGGAGCTGTTTTTT
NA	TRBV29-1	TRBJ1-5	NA	CSVDGGTNQPQHF	TGCAGCGTCGATGGGGGGACGAATCAGCCCCAGCATTTT
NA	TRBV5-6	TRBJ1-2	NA	CASSTAGLFYGYTF	TGTGCCAGCAGCACTGCGGGGCTTTTCTATGGCTACACCTTC
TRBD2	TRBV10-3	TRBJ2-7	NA	CATQSAGTNYEQYF	TGTGCCACCCAGTCGGCGGGGACTAACTACGAGCAGTACTTC
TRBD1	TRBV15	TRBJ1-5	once	CATSRGQGSQPQHF	TGTGCCACCAGCAGGGGACAGGGGAGTCAGCCCCAGCATTTT
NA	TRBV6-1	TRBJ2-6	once	CASSGQFTSGANVLTF	TGTGCCAGCAGTGGGCAGTTCACCTCTGGGGCCAACGTCCTGACTTTC
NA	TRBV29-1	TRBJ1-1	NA	CSVERGRNTEAFF	TGCAGCGTTGAACGTGGCAGGAACACTGAAGCTTTCTTT
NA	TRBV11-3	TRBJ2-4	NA	CASSLSFGIQYF	TGTGCCAGCAGCTTAAGTTTCGGCATTCAGTACTTC
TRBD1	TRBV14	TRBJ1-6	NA	CASSPEGQGVSSPLHF	TGTGCCAGCAGCCCAGAGGGACAGGGGGTAAGCTCACCCCTCCACTTT
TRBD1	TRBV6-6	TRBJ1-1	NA	CASSRDRDNTEAFF	TGTGCCAGCAGTCGGGACAGAGATAACACTGAAGCTTTCTTT
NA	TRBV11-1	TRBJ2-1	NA	CASSLLHEHNEQFF	TGTGCCAGCAGCTTATTACACGAACACAATGAGCAGTTCTTC
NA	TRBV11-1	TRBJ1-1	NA	CASSLLGGDLTEAFF	TGTGCCAGCAGCCTCCTGGGAGGGGATCTTACTGAAGCTTTCTTT
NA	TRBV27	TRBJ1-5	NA	CASSFVATGNQPQHF	TGTGCCAGCAGTTTCGTCGCAACGGGCAATCAGCCCCAGCATTTT
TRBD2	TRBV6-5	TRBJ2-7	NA	CASRHGEGEQYF	TGTGCCAGCAGACACGGGGAGGGCGAGCAGTACTTC
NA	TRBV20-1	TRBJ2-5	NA	CSATYNTQYF	TGCAGTGCAACGTACAACACCCAGTACTTC
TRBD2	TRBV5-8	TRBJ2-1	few	CASPLGLAEGSSLYNEQFF	TGTGCCAGCCCCTTGGGTCTAGCGGAAGGTTCAAGTCTCTACAATGAGCAGTTCTTC
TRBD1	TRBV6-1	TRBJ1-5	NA	CASSEVGQGLQPQHF	TGTGCCAGCAGTGAAGTAGGACAGGGTCTCCAGCCCCAGCATTTT
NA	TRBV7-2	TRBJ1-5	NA	CASSLGRVSNQPQHF	TGTGCCAGCAGCTTAGGGAGGGTAAGCAATCAGCCCCAGCATTTT
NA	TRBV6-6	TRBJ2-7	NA	CASSPSGSNYEQYF	TGTGCCAGCAGTCCCTCCGGGAGCAACTACGAGCAGTACTTC
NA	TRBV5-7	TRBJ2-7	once	CARKQGETYEQYF	TGTGCCAGGAAACAGGGAGAGACCTACGAGCAGTACTTC
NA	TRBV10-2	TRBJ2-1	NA	CASSGQGRNEQFF	TGCGCCAGCAGTGGTCAGGGGCGGAATGAGCAGTTCTTC
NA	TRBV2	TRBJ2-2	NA	CASRAVPNTGELFF	TGTGCCAGCAGGGCCGTTCCTAACACCGGGGAGCTGTTTTTT
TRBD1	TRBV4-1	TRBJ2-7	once	CASSHTTGVGYEQYF	TGCGCCAGCAGCCATACGACAGGGGTTGGCTACGAGCAGTACTTC
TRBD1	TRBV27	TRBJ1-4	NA	CASSSPGGTNEKLFF	TGTGCCAGCAGTTCCCCAGGGGGCACTAATGAAAAACTGTTTTTT
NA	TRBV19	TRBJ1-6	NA	CASSTKRSSYNSPLHF	TGTGCCAGTAGTACGAAACGGAGCTCCTATAATTCACCCCTCCACTTT
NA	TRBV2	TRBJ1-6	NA	CASSGTRGSPLHF	TGTGCCAGCAGTGGAACGCGGGGTTCACCCCTCCACTTT
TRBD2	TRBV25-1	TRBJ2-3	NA	CASSELPSGGRTDTQYF	TGTGCCAGCAGTGAATTGCCTAGCGGGGGGAGGACAGATACGCAGTATTTT
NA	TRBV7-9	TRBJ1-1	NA	CASSPVRGPNTEAFF	TGTGCCAGCAGCCCCGTCAGGGGTCCGAACACTGAAGCTTTCTTT
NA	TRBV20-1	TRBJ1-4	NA	CSTGYGEKLFF	TGCAGTACGGGGTACGGTGAAAAACTGTTTTTT
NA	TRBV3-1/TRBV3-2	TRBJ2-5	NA	CASSPIRFGETQYF	TGTGCCAGCAGCCCAATCAGGTTTGGGGAGACCCAGTACTTC
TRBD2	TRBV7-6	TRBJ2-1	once	CASSLAGTSGGNYNEQFF	TGTGCCAGCAGCTTGGCCGGGACTAGCGGGGGGAATTACAATGAGCAGTTCTTC
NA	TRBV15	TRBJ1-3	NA	CATSRGVANSGNTIYF	TGTGCCACCAGCAGAGGGGTAGCTAACTCTGGAAACACCATATATTTT
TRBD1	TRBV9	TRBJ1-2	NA	CASSVSGGFGYTF	TGTGCCAGCAGCGTGTCAGGGGGCTTCGGCTACACCTTC
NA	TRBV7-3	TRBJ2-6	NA	CASSLNYAGNGANVLTF	TGTGCCAGCAGCTTAAACTACGCGGGGAATGGGGCCAACGTCCTGACTTTC
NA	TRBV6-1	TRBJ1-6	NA	CASSGLEPLHF	TGTGCCAGCAGTGGGCTTGAACCCCTCCACTTT
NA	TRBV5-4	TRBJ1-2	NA	CASSLDSNYGYTF	TGTGCCAGCAGCTTGGACAGTAACTATGGCTACACCTTC
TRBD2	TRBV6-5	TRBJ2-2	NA	CASSYFLAGNTGELFF	TGTGCCAGCAGTTACTTCCTAGCGGGGAACACCGGGGAGCTGTTTTTT